This T cell receptor (beta chain) was sequenced in a study of blood T cell repertoires in COVID-19. The germline V gene has CDR1 SGHNT and CDR2 YYREEE (reference sequence). J lost 5 bases, V lost 0 bases, and 7 bases had no gene match. The CDR3 has 16 amino acids. The table came from immunoSEQ multiplex PCR; TCRdb's copy has only in-frame clones and leaves some out. The table records some 160,000 clones, 78% of them present only once. Sequenced input: peripheral blood. The chain has TRBV5-4 and TRBJ2-7; 11 nucleotides align to TRBD1. This clonotype originated in a woman over 75 with acute or convalescent COVID-19. The CDR3 coding sequence is TGTGCCAGCAGCTTGGGCGGGACAGGGGGACTCCACGAGCAGTACTTC. It yields the protein CASSLGGTGGLHEQYF.